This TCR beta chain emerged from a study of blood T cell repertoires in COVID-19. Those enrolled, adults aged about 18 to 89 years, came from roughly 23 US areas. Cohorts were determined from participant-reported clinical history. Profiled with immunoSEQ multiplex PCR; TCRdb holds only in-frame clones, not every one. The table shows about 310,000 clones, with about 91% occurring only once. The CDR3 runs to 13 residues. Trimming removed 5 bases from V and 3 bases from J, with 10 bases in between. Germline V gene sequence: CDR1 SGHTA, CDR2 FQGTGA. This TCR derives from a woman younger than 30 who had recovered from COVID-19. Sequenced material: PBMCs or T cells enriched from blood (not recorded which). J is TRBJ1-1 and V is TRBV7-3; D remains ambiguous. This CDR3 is CASSPEIDTEAFF. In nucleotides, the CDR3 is TGTGCCAGCAGCCCAGAAATTGACACTGAAGCTTTCTTT.